Presented here are 9 T cell receptor beta chains from one specimen sequenced in a study of T cell responses to AZD1222 COVID-19 vaccine. The repertoire was sequenced with immunoSEQ multiplex PCR; TCRdb's copy has only in-frame clones and lacks some. The top ten clones hold approximately 8% of a sample with around 200,000 clones, 88% of them seen once. The material was peripheral blood, obtained on day 0 of AZD1222 vaccination. Receptor source: an adult in good health.

The CDR3 region has the DNA TGTGCCAGCAGCGAAAGGGGGAACCAGGTTGGCTACACCTTC. Amino acids: CASSERGNQVGYTF. V usage is TRBV9 and J usage is TRBJ1-2; possible D gene TRBD1, 6 bases. The CDR3 spans 14 residues. CDR1 and CDR2 (germline): SGDLS, YYNGEE. Trimming shortened V by 3 bases and J by 7 bases, and 16 bases separated the two germline ends.

The chain combines TRBV5-4 with TRBJ1-3; a weak D match, TRBD1 (5 bases). The CDR3 runs 15 residues. The V end was cut by 1 base, the J end by 4 bases, with 12 bases between. From germline, CDR1 is SGHNT and CDR2 YYREEE (reference sequence). The CDR3 DNA follows: TGTGCCAGCAGCTTGACGGCAGGGAAAGGAAACACCATATATTTT. This codes for CASSLTAGKGNTIYF.

This sequence joins TRBV7-6 and TRBJ2-2; 7 bases line up with TRBD1. The germline CDR1 and CDR2 sequences are SGHVS and FNYEAQ. The CDR3 contains 15 residues. Trimming cost V 5 bases and J 7 bases; bases outside gene matches: 10. The CDR3 DNA sequence: TGTGCCAGCAGCGCCCATAGACAGGGCCACGGGGAGCTGTTTTTT. Translating gives CASSAHRQGHGELFF.

The chain carries TRBV7-2 and TRBJ2-7; weak D call: TRBD2 (5 bases). This CDR3 comprises 14 residues. V gave up 3 bases and J gave up 0 bases, with 9 bases separating them. Germline lookup yields CDR1 SGHTA and CDR2 FQGNSA. CDR3: CASSFGGFSYEQYF. Written as DNA, the CDR3 is TGTGCCAGCAGCTTCGGCGGGTTCTCCTACGAGCAGTACTTC. Based on the CDR3 plus reference TRBV7-2 and TRBJ2-7, the full variable domain is GAGVSQSPSNKVTEKGKDVELRCDPISGHTALYWYRQSLGQGLEFLIYFQGNSAPDKSGLPSDRFSAERTGGSVSTLTIQRTQQEDSAVYLCASSFGGFSYEQYFGPGTRLTVT.

This rearrangement joins TRBV7-2 to TRBJ1-2; 7 bases map to TRBD1. V lost 3 bases, J lost 4 bases, and 11 bases stayed unmatched. The CDR3 totals 16 residues. Germline V gives CDR1 SGHTA, CDR2 FQGNSA. Here the CDR3 reads CASSFKTGIALYGYTF. CDR3 in DNA: TGTGCCAGCAGCTTCAAGACAGGGATCGCCCTCTATGGCTACACCTTC.

Written as DNA, the CDR3 is TGTGCCAGCAGCCAACGAGCTGGCGGGGTCACAGATACGCAGTATTTT. Translating gives CASSQRAGGVTDTQYF. J is TRBJ2-3 and V is TRBV3-1 (or the pseudogene TRBV3-2), with TRBD2 as a possible D gene (6 bases). V shed 2 bases and J shed 2 bases, with 14 bases lying between them. CDR3 length equals 16 residues. The V gene's germline CDR1 is LGHDT and CDR2 YNNKEL (reference sequence).

The V gene is TRBV6-1, the J gene TRBJ1-5; possible D gene TRBD1, 6 bases. There are 17 residues in the CDR3. Between the trimmed V and J ends, which lost 0 bases and 0 bases, there was a span of 12 bases. CDR1 and CDR2 from the germline V gene are MNHNS and SASEGT. The CDR3 bases are TGTGCCAGCAGTGAAGCCGCCGGGACAATTAGCAATCAGCCCCAGCATTTT. Its translation is CASSEAAGTISNQPQHF.

The rearrangement joins TRBV28 to TRBJ2-5, with 8 bases aligning to TRBD2. CDR1 and CDR2 from the germline V gene are MDHEN and SYDVKM. The CDR3 runs 15 residues. Losses at the gene ends were 3 bases for V and 5 bases for J; bases not matched to a gene: 8. The DNA for the CDR3 is TGTGCCAGCAGTTTGTGGCGGGGGGCCTCCGAGACCCAGTACTTC. It translates to CASSLWRGASETQYF.

The chain combines TRBV7-6 with TRBJ1-6, with unresolved D. Per germline, CDR1 SGHVS and CDR2 FNYEAQ. This CDR3 region has 16 residues. With 5 bases removed from V and 6 bases from J, the gap between germline ends came to 17 bases. The DNA of the CDR3 is TGTGCCAGCAGCCCGGTGGGGAGACCCGTTAATTCACCCCTCCACTTT. This codes for CASSPVGRPVNSPLHF.